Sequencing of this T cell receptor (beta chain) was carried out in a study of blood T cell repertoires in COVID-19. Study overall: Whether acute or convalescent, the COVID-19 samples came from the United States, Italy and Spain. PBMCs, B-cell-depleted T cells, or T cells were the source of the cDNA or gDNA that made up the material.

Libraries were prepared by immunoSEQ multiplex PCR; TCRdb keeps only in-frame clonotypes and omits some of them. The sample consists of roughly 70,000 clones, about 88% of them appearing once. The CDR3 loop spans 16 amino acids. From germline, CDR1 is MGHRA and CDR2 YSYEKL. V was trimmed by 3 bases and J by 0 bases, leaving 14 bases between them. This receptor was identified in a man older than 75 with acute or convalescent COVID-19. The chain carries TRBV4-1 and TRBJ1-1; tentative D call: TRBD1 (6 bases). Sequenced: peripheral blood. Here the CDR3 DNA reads TGCGCCAGCAGCCAGGGGGGGGGCAGCTTGAACACTGAAGCTTTCTTT. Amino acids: CASSQGGGSLNTEAFF.